This T cell receptor beta chain was profiled in a study of human T cells and chemical hapten exposure. About the research overall: Chiefly women, the patients showed alopecia areata, totalis or universalis. Study-wide points: DPC sensitization produced no change in TCRs with frequency above 1 in 1000.

This clonotype was counted between two and nine times. No antigen is known for it. From the RACE reads, TCRdb called clonotypes with MiXCR, one entry per CDR3 protein. This sample has about 160,000 distinct CDR3 sequences; around a quarter occur once, and the top ten carry 2% to 2.5%. Germline V CDR1 and CDR2: SNHLY, FYNNEI. This CDR3 spans 16 amino acids. V lost 0 bases to trimming and J lost 3 bases, with 12 bases between them. The time point was: patch test 3, about 24 weeks after DPC sensitization. This sample's treatment: therapeutic diphenylcyclopropenone sensitization with weekly scalp DPC. The total RNA was obtained from whole blood that was not fractionated.

This material consisted of whole blood, taken in connection with sensitization to the hapten diphenylcyclopropenone (DPC). The sequence derives from a woman aged 18-29 years with alopecia areata. Some clones in this sample may be carry-over from other donors' samples. V is TRBV2 and J is TRBJ2-1; D might be TRBD1 (5 bases). CDR3 sequence reads: CASSEAWKGFYNEQFF. The CDR3 DNA follows: TGTGCCAGCAGTGAAGCCTGGAAGGGGTTCTACAATGAGCAGTTCTTC. The full variable domain, completed using reference TRBV2 and TRBJ2-1, is EPEVTQTPSHQVTQMGQEVILRCVPISNHLYFYWYRQILGQKVEFLVSFYNNEISEKSEIFDDQFSVERPDGSNFTLKIRSTKLEDSAMYFCASSEAWKGFYNEQFFGPGTRLTVL.